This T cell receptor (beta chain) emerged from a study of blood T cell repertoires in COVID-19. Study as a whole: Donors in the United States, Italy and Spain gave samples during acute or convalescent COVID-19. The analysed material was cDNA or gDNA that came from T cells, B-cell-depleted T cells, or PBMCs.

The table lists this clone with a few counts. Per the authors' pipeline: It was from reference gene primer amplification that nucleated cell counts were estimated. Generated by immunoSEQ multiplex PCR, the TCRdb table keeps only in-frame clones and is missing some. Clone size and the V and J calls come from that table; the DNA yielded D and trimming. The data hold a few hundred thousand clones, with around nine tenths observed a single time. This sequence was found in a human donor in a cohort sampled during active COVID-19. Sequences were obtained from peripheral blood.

The CDR3: CASSRPFDPRGNNEQFF. For the CDR3, the DNA is TGTGCCAGCAGCCGGCCCTTTGATCCGAGAGGCAACAATGAGCAGTTCTTC. The chain recombines TRBV7-2 with TRBJ2-1; D remains ambiguous. Per germline, CDR1 SGHTA and CDR2 FQGNSA. Between the trimmed V and J ends, which lost 5 bases and 5 bases, there was a span of 22 bases. The CDR3 is 17 amino acids. Together with reference TRBV7-2 and TRBJ2-1, the CDR3 gives the full variable domain: GAGVSQSPSNKVTEKGKDVELRCDPISGHTALYWYRQSLGQGLEFLIYFQGNSAPDKSGLPSDRFSAERTGGSVSTLTIQRTQQEDSAVYLCASSRPFDPRGNNEQFFGPGTRLTVL.